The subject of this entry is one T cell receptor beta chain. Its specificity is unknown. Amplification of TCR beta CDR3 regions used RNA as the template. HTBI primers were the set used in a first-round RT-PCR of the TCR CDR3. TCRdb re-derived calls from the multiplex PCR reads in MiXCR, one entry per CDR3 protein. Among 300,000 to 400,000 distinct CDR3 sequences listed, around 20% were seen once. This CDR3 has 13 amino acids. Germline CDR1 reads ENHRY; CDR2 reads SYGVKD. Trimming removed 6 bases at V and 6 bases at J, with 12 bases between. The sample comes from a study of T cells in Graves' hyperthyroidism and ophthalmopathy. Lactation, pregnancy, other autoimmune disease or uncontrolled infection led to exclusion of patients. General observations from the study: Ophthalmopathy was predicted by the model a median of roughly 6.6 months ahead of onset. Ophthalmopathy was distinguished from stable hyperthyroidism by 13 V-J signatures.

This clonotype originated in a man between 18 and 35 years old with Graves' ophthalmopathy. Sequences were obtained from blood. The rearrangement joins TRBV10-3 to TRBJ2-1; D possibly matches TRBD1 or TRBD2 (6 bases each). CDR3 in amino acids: CAISPGAGNEQFF. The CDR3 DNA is TGTGCCATCAGCCCGGGGGCGGGCAATGAGCAGTTCTTC.